This T cell receptor beta chain was recovered during a study of a mutant IDH1 vaccine in newly diagnosed glioma. In the study overall: Earlier treatment was radiotherapy, temozolomide, or both, with most getting both.

Specified time point: baseline, week 1 (first vaccination visit). Specified treatment: pre-vaccination baseline after standard-of-care therapy. Astrocytomas found in donors were new, WHO grade 3 or 4, IDH1-mutant and ATRX-lost. Method: immunoSEQ multiplex PCR; TCRdb's copy keeps in-frame clones and lacks some. The data show some 70,000 clones, less than 85% seen once. Trimming left V 6 bases short and J 3 bases short, with 18 bases between. The CDR3 has 15 amino acids. CDR1 MNHNS and CDR2 SASEGT come from the germline V gene. Notes on this clone: Its cognate antigen is unknown.

Findings and caveats of the study: Among all patients, vaccine-induced immune responses occurred in around 93%.

The J gene is TRBJ2-7, the V gene TRBV6-1; D possibly corresponds to TRBD1 (5 bases). The clonotype originates from a man aged 50 to 59 with glioma. The sample here was PBMCs, taken from a glioma patient treated with radiotherapy, temozolomide or both. CDR3 sequence (DNA): TGTGCCAGCAGCCAGGGTTTCGCTTCCCTCTACGAGCAGTACTTC. Its translation: CASSQGFASLYEQYF.